The rows below give T cell receptor beta chains drawn from one sample of a study of lymphopenia after photon versus proton radiotherapy. Assay: immunoSEQ multiplex PCR; the TCRdb copy retains only in-frame clones and omits some. The sample holds some 45,000 clones, about four fifths seen once. The sample here was peripheral blood, taken from a patient treated with proton-based radiotherapy. The receptors here all came from a woman in her seventies with pancreatic cancer. Both conserved end residues are part of each CDR3. The D gene is left open where the match is weak. Where a row states a size, it is once, few, many or the class of an expanded clone; other rows omit it.

D: -
size: -
J: TRBJ2-7
V: TRBV30
DNA: TGTGCCTGGGACCCGGGACGGGACATCCACGAGCAGTACTTC
CDR3: CAWDPGRDIHEQYF

D: -
size: -
J: TRBJ2-2
V: TRBV19
DNA: TGTGCCAGTAGCTTAATGCCCGGGGAGCTGTTTTTT
CDR3: CASSLMPGELFF

D: TRBD2
size: -
J: TRBJ2-1
V: TRBV7-9
DNA: TGTGCCAGCGGTCTAGCGGGAGTGGTCGGTGAGCAGTTCTTC
CDR3: CASGLAGVVGEQFF

D: TRBD2
size: -
J: TRBJ2-1
V: TRBV2
DNA: TGTGCCAGCATGGGAGCGGGAGAGGATGAGCAGTTCTTC
CDR3: CASMGAGEDEQFF

D: -
size: once
J: TRBJ2-7
V: TRBV6-1
DNA: TGTGCCAGCAGTGAGTTCTACGAGCAGTACTTC
CDR3: CASSEFYEQYF

D: TRBD2
size: -
J: TRBJ2-3
V: TRBV19
DNA: TGTGCCAGTAGTATAGGAACACTAGCGGGCACAGATACGCAGTATTTT
CDR3: CASSIGTLAGTDTQYF

D: -
size: few
J: TRBJ2-3
V: TRBV19
DNA: TGTGCCAGTAGTGACCAGGGCAGAACAGATACGCAGTATTTT
CDR3: CASSDQGRTDTQYF

D: -
size: -
J: TRBJ2-6
V: TRBV5-5
DNA: TGTGCCAGCAGCTTTCAGGGCTCTGGGGCCAACGTCCTGACTTTC
CDR3: CASSFQGSGANVLTF

D: TRBD1
size: -
J: TRBJ2-1
V: TRBV19
DNA: TGTGCCAGCACCGGGACAGGGATTCTGGCGGCTAGTTTGGGTAGCTCCTACAATGAGCAGTTCTTC
CDR3: CASTGTGILAASLGSSYNEQFF

D: -
size: -
J: TRBJ2-5
V: TRBV29-1
DNA: TGCAGCGTCGCCGGACCGTCCGGCGGAGAGACCCAGTACTTC
CDR3: CSVAGPSGGETQYF

D: -
size: -
J: TRBJ2-5
V: TRBV13
DNA: TGTGCCAGCAGCTTCCTACAAGAGACCCAGTACTTC
CDR3: CASSFLQETQYF

D: -
size: -
J: TRBJ2-5
V: TRBV7-8
DNA: TGTGCCAGCAGTGAAGGAGGGGGAACGTACCAAGAGACCCAGTACTTC
CDR3: CASSEGGGTYQETQYF

D: -
size: medium-sized
J: TRBJ2-7
V: TRBV29-1
DNA: TGCAGCGTTGAAGAAGCGGGGACAGGACGTCAATTC
CDR3: CSVEEAGTGRQF

D: -
size: -
J: TRBJ2-5
V: TRBV2
DNA: TGTGCCAGCAGTGAAACTAGTGTGAGCGAGACCCAGTACTTC
CDR3: CASSETSVSETQYF

D: -
size: once
J: TRBJ1-1
V: TRBV6-1
DNA: TGTGCCAGCAGACTCACGGGACACCTGAACACTGAAGCTTTCTTT
CDR3: CASRLTGHLNTEAFF

D: TRBD2
size: -
J: TRBJ2-1
V: TRBV5-8
DNA: TGTGCCAGCCCCCGGGGACTAGCGGGAGATAGGGGTGAGCAGTTCTTC
CDR3: CASPRGLAGDRGEQFF

D: -
size: -
J: TRBJ2-2
V: TRBV25-1
DNA: TGTGCCAGCATTTCAGGGGACACCGGGGAGCTGTTTTTT
CDR3: CASISGDTGELFF

D: TRBD1
size: -
J: TRBJ1-5
V: TRBV5-5
DNA: TGTGCCAGCAGCCTGGGACAGAGCAATCAGCCCCAGCATTTT
CDR3: CASSLGQSNQPQHF

D: -
size: -
J: TRBJ2-7
V: TRBV18
DNA: TGTGCCAGCTCACCAGGGGACGAGCAGTACTTC
CDR3: CASSPGDEQYF

D: -
size: -
J: TRBJ1-2
V: TRBV7-3
DNA: TGTGCCAGCAGCTTAAATATGGGGGCTCAGAATGGGTACACCTTC
CDR3: CASSLNMGAQNGYTF

D: TRBD1
size: -
J: TRBJ2-1
V: TRBV29-1
DNA: TGCAGCGTTGGGACAGGGGGTTACAATGAGCAGTTCTTC
CDR3: CSVGTGGYNEQFF

D: TRBD1
size: -
J: TRBJ2-7
V: TRBV10-3
DNA: TGTGCCATCAGCCTAGACAGGGCGTACGAGCAGTACTTC
CDR3: CAISLDRAYEQYF

D: -
size: -
J: TRBJ2-1
V: TRBV7-2
DNA: TGTGCCAGCAGCTTATTGGGCGGGCCTCGGGAAAATGAGCAGTTCTTC
CDR3: CASSLLGGPRENEQFF

D: TRBD2
size: -
J: TRBJ2-3
V: TRBV5-1
DNA: TGCGCCAGCAGCGTTAGCGGGGGCTACACAGATACGCAGTATTTT
CDR3: CASSVSGGYTDTQYF

D: TRBD1
size: -
J: TRBJ1-2
V: TRBV7-2
DNA: TGTGCCAGCAGCTTAAAGGGGACAGCCCCTAACTATGGCTACACCTTC
CDR3: CASSLKGTAPNYGYTF

D: -
size: few
J: TRBJ1-1
V: TRBV5-1
DNA: TGCGCCAGCAGCTTGGACCCGACAGGTAGCGCTGAAGCTTTCTTT
CDR3: CASSLDPTGSAEAFF